Sequencing of this T cell receptor (beta chain) was carried out in a study of metastatic and nonmetastatic thyroid tumors. The CDR3 has 15 residues. Trimming shortened V by 1 base and J by 4 bases, and 13 bases separated the two germline ends. The V gene's germline CDR1 is LGHDT and CDR2 YNNKEL (reference sequence). Treatment of any kind had been given to no patient before thyroid surgery. As processed by the authors: To classify distant metastasis in papillary thyroid cancer, a model was built from CDR3 differences across clinicopathological groups. TCRdb re-analyzed the PCR reads through MiXCR. The V and J calls here are based on TCRdb, not the publication. The repertoire has more than 65,000 clones, 13% to 15% of them found once; the top ten carry 6.5%. About this clone itself: A much more abundant neighbour one base away suggests this may be a read error.

This receptor was taken from a male donor with papillary thyroid cancer or a benign thyroid nodule (not recorded which). Some clones in this sample may be carry-over from other donors' samples. The chain has TRBV3-1 and TRBJ1-2; TRBD1 might be the D (5 bases). Sequencing was performed on blood. CDR3 coding DNA: TGTGCCAGCAGCCAAGTCCAGGGAATTAGCTATGGCTACACCTTC. It is translated as CASSQVQGISYGYTF.